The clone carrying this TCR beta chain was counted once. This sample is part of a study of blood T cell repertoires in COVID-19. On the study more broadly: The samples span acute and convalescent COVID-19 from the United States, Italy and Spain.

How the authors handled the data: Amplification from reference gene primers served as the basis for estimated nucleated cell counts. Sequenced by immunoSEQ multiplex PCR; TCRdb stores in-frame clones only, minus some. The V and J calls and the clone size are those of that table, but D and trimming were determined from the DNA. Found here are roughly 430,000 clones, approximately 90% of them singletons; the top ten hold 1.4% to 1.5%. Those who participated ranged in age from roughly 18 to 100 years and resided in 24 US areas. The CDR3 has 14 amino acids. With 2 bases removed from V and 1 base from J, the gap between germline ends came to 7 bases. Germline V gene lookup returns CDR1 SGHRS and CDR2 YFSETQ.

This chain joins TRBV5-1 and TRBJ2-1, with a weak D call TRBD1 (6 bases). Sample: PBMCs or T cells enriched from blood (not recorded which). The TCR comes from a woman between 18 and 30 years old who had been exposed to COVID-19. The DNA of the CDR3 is TGCGCCAGCAGCTTTACAGGGTCCTACAATGAGCAGTTCTTC. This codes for CASSFTGSYNEQFF.